These T cell receptor beta chains were read from a single sample in a study of cytomegalovirus exposure and HLA in healthy donors. Generated by immunoSEQ multiplex PCR, the TCRdb table keeps only in-frame clones and is missing some. The table includes about 130,000 clones, around 70% detected once. What was sequenced was PBMCs. Source of these receptors: a man aged 35-49 years in good health and CMV-seropositive. Both conserved end residues are part of each CDR3. The D gene is left open where the match is weak. Size is stated for part of the rows, as once, few or many counts, or as a class when the clone is expanded.

CDR3 | DNA | J | D | V | size
CASSLIGSSSYNEQFF | TGTGCCAGCAGCTTAATCGGGTCTAGCTCCTACAATGAGCAGTTCTTC | TRBJ2-1 | - | TRBV7-9 | -
CASSKRGSRINEQFF | TGTGCCAGCAGCAAACGGGGGTCCCGAATCAATGAGCAGTTCTTC | TRBJ2-1 | - | TRBV6-5 | -
CASSQSSSVTDTQYF | TGCGCCAGCAGTCAATCGTCTAGCGTCACAGATACGCAGTATTTT | TRBJ2-3 | - | TRBV23-1 | -
CASSPETGINQPQHF | TGCGCCAGCAGCCCGGAGACAGGGATCAATCAGCCCCAGCATTTT | TRBJ1-5 | TRBD1 | TRBV5-1 | few
CASSLGTGSYNEQFF | TGTGCCAGCAGCTTGGGGACAGGCTCCTACAATGAGCAGTTCTTC | TRBJ2-1 | TRBD1 | TRBV7-2 | once
CASSLGTGTMNTEAFF | TGTGCCAGCAGCTTGGGGACAGGGACCATGAACACTGAAGCTTTCTTT | TRBJ1-1 | TRBD1 | TRBV5-6 | -
CASSLQGQAYTEAFF | TGTGCCAGCAGCTTACAGGGTCAGGCTTATACTGAAGCTTTCTTT | TRBJ1-1 | - | TRBV7-8 | -
CASSRADRSSYEQYF | TGCGCCAGCAGCCGCGCTGACAGGAGCTCCTACGAGCAGTACTTC | TRBJ2-7 | - | TRBV4-1 | -
CASSIGLAVGGDTQYF | TGCGCCAGCAGCATAGGACTAGCGGTGGGAGGAGATACGCAGTATTTT | TRBJ2-3 | TRBD2 | TRBV5-1 | -
CAWSSSRSQYF | TGTGCCTGGAGTTCCTCGCGATCCCAGTACTTC | TRBJ2-7 | - | TRBV30 | -
CSGRVVTGELFF | TGCAGCGGGCGGGTGGTTACCGGGGAGCTGTTTTTT | TRBJ2-2 | - | TRBV29-1 | -
CASSIETLTGYTEAFF | TGTGCCAGTAGTATAGAAACCCTGACAGGATACACTGAAGCTTTCTTT | TRBJ1-1 | - | TRBV19 | -
CASSPQGVNTEAFF | TGTGCCAGCTCACCCCAGGGGGTGAACACTGAAGCTTTCTTT | TRBJ1-1 | TRBD1 | TRBV18 | -
CASSLGRGGNTIYF | TGCGCCAGCAGCTTGGGCAGGGGTGGAAACACCATATATTTT | TRBJ1-3 | - | TRBV5-1 | -
CASSLGGHYGYTF | TGTGCCAGTAGTTTAGGAGGTCACTATGGCTACACCTTC | TRBJ1-2 | - | TRBV19 | -
CASSLSPFGVETQYF | TGTGCCAGCAGTTTATCGCCGTTCGGAGTAGAGACCCAGTACTTC | TRBJ2-5 | - | TRBV27 | few
CASSPWTSENTDTQYF | TGTGCCAGCAGCCCATGGACTAGCGAGAACACAGATACGCAGTATTTT | TRBJ2-3 | TRBD2 | TRBV7-2 | -
CASSFQGAQETQYF | TGTGCCAGTAGTTTCCAGGGGGCCCAAGAGACCCAGTACTTC | TRBJ2-5 | TRBD1 | TRBV19 | once
CASSKEQSAGEGIDTQYF | TGTGCCAGCAGCAAAGAGCAGTCGGCAGGGGAGGGTATAGATACGCAGTATTTT | TRBJ2-3 | - | TRBV21-1 | -
CASSRGPVTGSEAFF | TGTGCCAGCAGTAGAGGGCCAGTAACCGGTTCTGAAGCTTTCTTT | TRBJ1-1 | - | TRBV2 | -
CASSPTSGSSYEQYF | TGCGCCAGCAGCCCGACTAGCGGGAGCTCCTACGAGCAGTACTTC | TRBJ2-7 | TRBD2 | TRBV5-1 | -
CASSLGASGVYEQYF | TGTGCCAGCAGCTTAGGGGCTAGCGGGGTCTACGAGCAGTACTTC | TRBJ2-7 | TRBD2 | TRBV7-6 | -
CASSFSGRAPMYEQYF | TGTGCCAGCAGCTTCAGCGGGAGGGCCCCAATGTACGAGCAGTACTTC | TRBJ2-7 | TRBD2 | TRBV7-9 | -
CAWGDFYNEQYF | TGTGCCTGGGGGGACTTTTACAACGAGCAGTACTTC | TRBJ2-7 | - | TRBV30 | few
CASSSGHSYNEQFF | TGTGCCAGCAGTTCGGGACATTCCTACAATGAGCAGTTCTTC | TRBJ2-1 | - | TRBV28 | -
CASSLDRGNEKLFF | TGCGCCAGCAGCTTGGACAGGGGAAATGAAAAACTGTTTTTT | TRBJ1-4 | TRBD1 | TRBV5-1 | -
CASSATLDTQYF | TGCGCCAGCAGTGCGACACTAGATACGCAGTATTTT | TRBJ2-3 | - | TRBV10-2 | -
CASSFQSNTEAFF | TGTGCCAGCAGCTTTCAGTCCAACACTGAAGCTTTCTTT | TRBJ1-1 | - | TRBV5-4 | -
CATRSDKGAGFREKLFF | TGTGCCACCCGCTCTGACAAGGGGGCAGGGTTTCGTGAAAAACTGTTTTTT | TRBJ1-4 | TRBD1 | TRBV2 | -
CASSQAYYNEQFF | TGTGCCAGCAGCCAAGCTTACTACAATGAGCAGTTCTTC | TRBJ2-1 | - | TRBV14 | -
CASSRLKFRYF | TGTGCCAGCAGTCGGTTGAAGTTTCGGTACTTC | TRBJ2-7 | - | TRBV25-1 | -
CAISNKTGGTEAFF | TGTGCCATCAGTAACAAGACAGGGGGCACTGAAGCTTTCTTT | TRBJ1-1 | TRBD1 | TRBV10-3 | -
CATTGYGETQYF | TGTGCCACGACCGGGTACGGGGAGACCCAGTACTTC | TRBJ2-5 | - | TRBV6-1 | -
CSAAPRGGETQYF | TGCAGCGCCGCCCCTCGCGGGGGGGAGACCCAGTACTTC | TRBJ2-5 | TRBD2 | TRBV29-1 | -
CASRKDRGDIENIQYF | TGTGCCAGCAGAAAAGACAGGGGCGACATAGAAAACATTCAGTACTTC | TRBJ2-4 | TRBD1 | TRBV28 | -
CASSVSRDTQYF | TGTGCCAGCAGTGTATCCAGGGATACGCAGTATTTT | TRBJ2-3 | - | TRBV2 | -
CASSPDRGSGELFF | TGCGCCAGCTCACCGGACAGGGGTTCCGGGGAGCTGTTTTTT | TRBJ2-2 | TRBD1 | TRBV5-1 | -
CASSSNRGGSANYGYTF | TGTGCCAGCAGTTCAAACCGGGGGGGGAGCGCTAACTATGGCTACACCTTC | TRBJ1-2 | - | TRBV27 | -
CASSSTGVAYEQYF | TGTGCCAGCAGTTCGACAGGGGTAGCCTACGAGCAGTACTTC | TRBJ2-7 | TRBD1 | TRBV28 | few